Shown below are 2 T cell receptor beta chains from a single sample sequenced in a study of CD8 T cells in Susac syndrome (dated by TCRdb to between 2018 and 2020). The library was obtained by the immunoSEQ multiplex PCR assay. RNA was extracted using the RNeasy kit, and roughly 0.5 to 1 ug of the RNA was reverse transcribed with random hexamers. In TCRdb, the public reads were trimmed at Q25 with fastp and aligned with MiXCR, with productive beta chains retained. CDR3 protein duplicates are merged, each entry listing the most common genes and DNA. The sample contains 150,000 to 200,000 distinct CDR3 sequences, 91% of them found a single time. In total, the top ten clones hold about 0.1% of the sample. Sequenced material: CD4+ T cells from PBMCs. The receptors stem from a human donor with Susac syndrome.

The CDR3 coding sequence is TGTGCCAGCAGCTTATTTCCACCGGGGGAGACCCAGTACTTC. This codes for CASSLFPPGETQYF. The V call is TRBV7-9, the J call TRBJ2-5; TRBD2 is a possible D gene (5 bases). The CDR3 totals 14 residues. Looked up from germline, CDR1 is SEHNR and CDR2 is FQNEAQ (reference sequence). Between the trimmed V and J ends, which lost 2 bases and 5 bases, there was a span of 12 bases.

V and J are TRBV2 and TRBJ1-3; D not certain. With 9 bases removed from V and 4 bases from J, the gap between germline ends came to 22 bases. CDR1 SNHLY and CDR2 FYNNEI come from the germline V gene. The CDR3 is 16 residues long. Here the CDR3 reads CASTYGGSFGGNTIYF. The CDR3 DNA is TGTGCCAGTACGTACGGAGGCTCTTTCGGAGGAAACACCATATATTTT.